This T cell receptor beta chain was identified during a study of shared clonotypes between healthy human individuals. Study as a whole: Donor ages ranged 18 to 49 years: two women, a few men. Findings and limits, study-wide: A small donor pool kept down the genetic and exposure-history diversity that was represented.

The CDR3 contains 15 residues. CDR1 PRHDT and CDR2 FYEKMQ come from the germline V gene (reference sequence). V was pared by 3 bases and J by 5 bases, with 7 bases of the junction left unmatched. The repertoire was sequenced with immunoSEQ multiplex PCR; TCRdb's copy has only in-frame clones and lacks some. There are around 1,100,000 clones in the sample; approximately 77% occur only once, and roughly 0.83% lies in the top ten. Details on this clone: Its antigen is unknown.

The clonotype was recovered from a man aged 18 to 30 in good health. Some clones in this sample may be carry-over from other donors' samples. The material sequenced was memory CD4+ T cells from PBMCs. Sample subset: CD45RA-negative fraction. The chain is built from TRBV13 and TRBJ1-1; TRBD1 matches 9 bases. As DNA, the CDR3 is TGTGCCAGCAGCTTCTACAGGGGGCGCAGGACTGAAGCTTTCTTT. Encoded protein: CASSFYRGRRTEAFF. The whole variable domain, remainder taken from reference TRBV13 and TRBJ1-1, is AAGVIQSPRHLIKEKRETATLKCYPIPRHDTVYWYQQGPGQDPQFLISFYEKMQSDKGSIPDRFSAQQFSDYHSELNMSSLELGDSALYFCASSFYRGRRTEAFFGQGTRLTVV.